Below, 21 T cell receptor beta chains from the same sample are listed, as sequenced in a study of blood T cell repertoires in COVID-19. The method was immunoSEQ multiplex PCR; TCRdb's version includes in-frame clones alone and lacks a portion of them. The sample includes tens of thousands of clones, 90% seen only once; the top ten take more than 6.5%. The source material was peripheral blood. The receptors shown here come from a woman of 80 years or more with active COVID-19.

The chain joins TRBV10-2 to TRBJ1-1; 8 nucleotides agree with TRBD1. Germline CDR1 is WSHSY and CDR2 is SAAADI. There are 13 residues in the CDR3. With 3 bases clipped from V and 3 bases from J, the junction kept 0 bases outside the gene matches. CDR3 DNA sequence: TGCGCCAGCAGTGACAGGGGGCACACTGAAGCTTTCTTT. The encoded protein is CASSDRGHTEAFF.

This chain links TRBV28 with TRBJ1-2; 8 bases align to TRBD1. This CDR3 is built from 14 residues. Germline CDR1 reads MDHEN; CDR2 reads SYDVKM. Unmatched junction bases numbered 6, after V lost 8 bases and J lost 1 base. In DNA form, the CDR3 reads TGTGCCAGCGCAAGGGGACAGGATAACTATGGCTACACCTTC. Translating gives CASARGQDNYGYTF.

The chain links TRBV7-2 to TRBJ2-5; D might be TRBD1 (5 bases). CDR1 and CDR2 (germline): SGHTA, FQGNSA. The CDR3 runs 15 residues. The V end was cut by 4 bases, the J end by 5 bases, with 17 bases between. The CDR3 DNA follows: TGTGCCAGCAGCTCGTGGACAAGGCCGTGGGAGACCCAGTACTTC. Translating it yields CASSSWTRPWETQYF. The full variable domain, its missing parts supplied by reference TRBV7-2 and TRBJ2-5, is GAGVSQSPSNKVTEKGKDVELRCDPISGHTALYWYRQSLGQGLEFLIYFQGNSAPDKSGLPSDRFSAERTGGSVSTLTIQRTQQEDSAVYLCASSSWTRPWETQYFGPGTRLLVL.

The chain joins TRBV6-2 or TRBV6-3 to TRBJ2-2; a weak D match, TRBD2 (5 bases). The V end was cut by 5 bases, the J end by 6 bases, with 13 bases between. The CDR3 has 14 residues. Per the germline V gene, CDR1 is MNHEY and CDR2 is SVGEGT. The CDR3 sequence is CASSPSRDSGELFF. CDR3 coding DNA: TGTGCCAGCAGTCCCAGTCGGGATTCCGGGGAGCTGTTTTTT.

The V call is TRBV28, the J call TRBJ2-7; 8 bases are a match to TRBD1. The CDR3 length is 16 residues. V gave up 0 bases and J gave up 2 bases; unmatched junction bases: 6. Germline V gives CDR1 MDHEN, CDR2 SYDVKM. This CDR3 is CASSLWDREAAYEQYF. CDR3 nucleotides: TGTGCCAGCAGTTTATGGGACAGGGAAGCTGCCTACGAGCAGTACTTC.

This sequence joins TRBV28 and TRBJ2-1; 7 bases are a match to TRBD1. The germline V gene has CDR1 MDHEN and CDR2 SYDVKM. The V segment lost 1 base and the J segment 1 base; nucleotides outside the gene matches: 4. CDR3 size: 16 residues. The CDR3 DNA sequence: TGTGCCAGCAGTTTATACAGGGGCCATTCCTACAATGAGCAGTTCTTC. Residues: CASSLYRGHSYNEQFF.

The chain carries TRBV6-1 and TRBJ2-1, with D perhaps TRBD1 (5 bases). The CDR3 has 20 residues. Trimming removed 0 bases at V and 2 bases at J, with 23 bases between. The germline gives CDR1 MNHNS, CDR2 SASEGT. This chain's CDR3 is CASSEALWVSAGRPYNEQFF. CDR3 DNA sequence: TGTGCCAGCAGTGAAGCGCTTTGGGTTAGTGCAGGGCGCCCCTACAATGAGCAGTTCTTC.

The chain has TRBV27 and TRBJ1-2; D is perhaps TRBD1 (5 bases). The CDR3 is made up of 14 amino acids. V was trimmed by 5 bases and J by 4 bases, leaving 14 bases between them. CDR1 is MNHEY and CDR2 is SMNVEV in the germline V gene (reference sequence). CDR3 loop: CASSKRPGVYGYTF. The CDR3 coding sequence is TGTGCCAGCAGTAAACGACCGGGGGTCTATGGCTACACCTTC.

The chain uses TRBV10-3 and TRBJ2-3, with 8 bases that match TRBD2. CDR3 size: 14 residues. Per germline, CDR1 ENHRY and CDR2 SYGVKD. J was trimmed by 0 bases and V by 4 bases; bases with no gene match: 0. The DNA of the CDR3 is TGTGCCATCAGTGGGACTAGCAGCACAGATACGCAGTATTTT. The encoded protein is CAISGTSSTDTQYF.

The chain couples TRBV7-8 to TRBJ2-1, with TRBD2 matching 7 bases. J was trimmed by 2 bases and V by 8 bases; bases with no gene match: 9. The germline V gene encodes CDR1 SGHVS and CDR2 FQNEAQ. There are 15 residues in the CDR3. CDR3 protein: CASLLDLAAYNEQFF. The DNA of the CDR3 is TGTGCCAGCCTTCTGGACCTAGCGGCCTACAATGAGCAGTTCTTC.

V gene TRBV9 combines with J gene TRBJ2-1, with 8 bases aligning to TRBD2. Germline V lookup: CDR1 SGDLS, CDR2 YYNGEE. CDR3 length: 13 amino acids. V shed 4 bases and J 5 bases; nucleotides not matched to a gene: 2. CDR3: CASSSLADNEQFF. The DNA for the CDR3 is TGTGCCAGCAGCTCACTAGCGGACAATGAGCAGTTCTTC. Looking up the rest from reference TRBV9 and TRBJ2-1 gives the full variable domain: DSGVTQTPKHLITATGQRVTLRCSPRSGDLSVYWYQQSLDQGLQFLIQYYNGEERAKGNILERFSAQQFPDLHSELNLSSLELGDSALYFCASSSLADNEQFFGPGTRLTVL.

This clone was found a few times. The chain links TRBV4-3 to TRBJ1-2; TRBD1 matches at 8 bases. CDR1 is LGHNA, CDR2 YSLEER, per germline. The V and J ends lost 0 bases and 7 bases, in that order; junction bases with no gene match: 7. The CDR3 has 15 amino acids. CDR3 region: CASSQDQTGVGGYTF. The CDR3 DNA follows: TGCGCCAGCAGCCAAGATCAGACAGGGGTGGGTGGCTACACCTTC.

The chain carries TRBV5-1 and TRBJ2-7; the D gene is possibly TRBD1 (5 bases). Per the germline V gene, CDR1 is SGHRS and CDR2 is YFSETQ. This CDR3 region has 15 residues. V was cut by 0 bases and J by 1 base, with 11 bases left in between. This chain's CDR3 is CASSLVRGDSYEQYF. The CDR3 nucleotides are TGCGCCAGCAGCTTGGTAAGGGGTGATTCCTACGAGCAGTACTTC.

The V gene is TRBV13, the J gene TRBJ2-7; 12 bases fit TRBD1. Germline lookup yields CDR1 PRHDT and CDR2 FYEKMQ (reference sequence). There are 16 residues in the CDR3. J gave up 7 bases and V 5 bases, and 12 bases lay outside the gene matches. The CDR3 DNA reads as TGTGCCAGCAGCGCTAACCTGGGACAGGGGGCGGGGGAGCAGTACTTC. Translated, it gives CASSANLGQGAGEQYF.

V and J are TRBV19 and TRBJ2-7; 12 nucleotides agree with TRBD1. Trimming removed 10 bases from V and 6 bases from J; junction bases left unmatched: 13. The CDR3 consists of 15 residues. Germline V gives CDR1 LNHDA, CDR2 SQIVND (reference sequence). The CDR3 loop reads CATRPSGTGGGEQYF. CDR3 nucleotides: TGTGCCACCAGGCCCTCCGGGACAGGGGGCGGCGAGCAGTACTTC.

The chain carries TRBV29-1 and TRBJ2-1; D possibly corresponds to TRBD2 (5 bases). Germline V lookup: CDR1 SQVTM, CDR2 ANQGSEA. V was clipped by 6 bases and J by 1 base, with 13 bases between them. The CDR3 runs 14 residues. The chain's CDR3 is CSVADFLSYNEQFF. The DNA for the CDR3 is TGCAGCGTGGCGGACTTTCTATCCTACAATGAGCAGTTCTTC.

The rearrangement joins TRBV10-3 to TRBJ1-6, with D perhaps TRBD1 (5 bases). This CDR3 spans 14 amino acids. Germline assignment: CDR1 ENHRY and CDR2 SYGVKD. V lost 9 bases to trimming and J lost 8 bases, with 17 bases between them. In DNA, the CDR3 is TGTGCCATTCGGATGGGAGGGGTAGATTCACCCCTCCACTTT. As protein: CAIRMGGVDSPLHF.

The V call is TRBV15, the J call TRBJ2-5; 10 nucleotides line up with TRBD2. The CDR3 is 16 residues long. Germline CDR1 reads LNHNV; CDR2 reads YYDKDF (reference sequence). V gave up 3 bases and J gave up 5 bases; unmatched junction bases: 9. The CDR3 DNA follows: TGTGCCACCAGCAGGGGGACTAGCGCACAAGTGGAGACCCAGTACTTC. Translation: CATSRGTSAQVETQYF.

This chain links TRBV6-5 with TRBJ1-2; TRBD1 matches 8 bases. The CDR3 consists of 15 residues. Germline V gene lookup returns CDR1 MNHEY and CDR2 SVGAGI. V gave up 6 bases and J gave up 8 bases; unmatched junction bases: 14. The CDR3, as DNA: TGTGCCAGCAGCGGGGGGCCCCAGGGGGCGAGAGGCTACACCTTC. It is translated as CASSGGPQGARGYTF.

The chain combines TRBV10-3 with TRBJ2-1; 8 positions agree with TRBD2. The V gene's germline CDR1 is ENHRY and CDR2 SYGVKD. This CDR3 has 16 amino acids. J was trimmed by 6 bases and V by 7 bases; bases with no gene match: 14. The CDR3 coding sequence is TGTGCCATCACCGCCGGGGGGGTAGCGGGAAGCAATGAGCAGTTCTTC. This sequence encodes CAITAGGVAGSNEQFF.

The chain links TRBV19 to TRBJ2-1; TRBD2 aligns across 15 bases. The CDR3 consists of 17 residues. V lost 3 bases, J lost 9 bases, and 9 bases stayed unmatched. The germline V gene has CDR1 LNHDA and CDR2 SQIVND (reference sequence). The CDR3 protein is CASSIGLAGGPSFEQFF. Written as DNA, the CDR3 is TGTGCCAGTAGTATTGGACTAGCGGGAGGGCCTTCGTTTGAGCAGTTCTTC.